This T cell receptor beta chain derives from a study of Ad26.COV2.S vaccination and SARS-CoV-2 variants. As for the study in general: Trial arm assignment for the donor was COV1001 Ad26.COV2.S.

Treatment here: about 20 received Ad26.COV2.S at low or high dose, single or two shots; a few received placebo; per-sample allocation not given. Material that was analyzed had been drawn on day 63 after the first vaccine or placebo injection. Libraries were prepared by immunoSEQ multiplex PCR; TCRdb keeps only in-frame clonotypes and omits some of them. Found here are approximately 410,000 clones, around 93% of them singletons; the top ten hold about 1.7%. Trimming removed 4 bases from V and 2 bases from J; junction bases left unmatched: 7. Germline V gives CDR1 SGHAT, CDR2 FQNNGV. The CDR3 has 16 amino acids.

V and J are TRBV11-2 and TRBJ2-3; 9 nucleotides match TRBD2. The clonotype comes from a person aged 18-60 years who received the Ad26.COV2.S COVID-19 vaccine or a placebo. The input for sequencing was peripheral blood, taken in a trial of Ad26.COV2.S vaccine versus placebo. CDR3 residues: CASSWRLAATTDTQYF. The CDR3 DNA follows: TGTGCCAGCAGCTGGAGACTAGCGGCAACCACAGATACGCAGTATTTT.